Shown below are 30 T cell receptor beta chains from a single sample sequenced in a study of Graves' ophthalmopathy and Graves' hyperthyroidism. Amplified TCR beta CDR3 regions were obtained using RNA transcripts as template. Second-round multiplex PCR came after first-round RT-PCR with HTBI primers. TCRdb re-called the multiplex PCR reads through MiXCR, storing one row per CDR3 protein. This repertoire shows about 550,000 distinct CDR3 sequences, approximately 37% found once; its top ten account for approximately 4.1%. The sample comprised peripheral blood or thyroid tissue (not recorded which). Source of these receptors: an adult man with Graves' hyperthyroidism.

The chain's CDR3 is CATSDPRTFGEKLFF. CDR3 coding DNA: TGTGCCACCAGTGACCCGAGGACGTTTGGGGAAAAACTGTTTTTT. V gene TRBV24-1 combines with J gene TRBJ1-4, with D unresolved. CDR1 is KGHDR, CDR2 SFDVKD, per germline. CDR3 length equals 15 residues. Between the trimmed V and J ends, which lost 4 bases and 8 bases, there was a span of 16 bases.

The gene calls are TRBV2 and TRBJ2-7, with D perhaps given as TRBD1 or TRBD2 (6 bases each). Germline V gene lookup returns CDR1 SNHLY and CDR2 FYNNEI. V lost 6 bases, J lost 0 bases, and 15 bases lay in between. The CDR3 sequence is 15 residues long. The CDR3 sequence is CASRGGLSNSYEQYF. For the CDR3, the DNA is TGTGCCAGCAGAGGGGGGTTGTCAAACTCCTACGAGCAGTACTTC.

This clonotype occurred many times. The rearrangement uses TRBV12-3 or TRBV12-4 and TRBJ1-5, with 7 positions matching TRBD1. V lost 4 bases to trimming and J lost 7 bases; unmatched junction nucleotides: 4. The CDR3 contains 13 residues. The DNA for the CDR3 is TGTGCCAGCAGTTCCAGGGGGTGGCAGCCCCAGCATTTT. It is translated as CASSSRGWQPQHF.

For this clonotype: A read error may produce the germline difference seen at one junction end. The chain has TRBV5-1 and TRBJ1-2, with 7 bases fitting TRBD1. The length of the CDR3 is 14 residues. Germline V gives CDR1 SGHRS, CDR2 YFSETQ. CDR3: CASSSGQISYGYTF. The DNA of the CDR3 is TGTGCCAGCAGCTCGGGACAGATCTCCTATGGCTACACCTTC.

In the case of this clonotype: Possible read error: a much larger clone is one base away. The CDR3 region has the DNA TGCGCCAGCAGCTCCCTGTTCGGGACTCGAAGCGAGCAGTACTTC. This sequence encodes CASSSLFGTRSEQYF. The V gene is TRBV5-1, the J gene TRBJ2-7; D perhaps matches TRBD2 (6 bases). From germline, CDR1 is SGHRS and CDR2 YFSETQ. Trimming took 3 bases from V and 6 from J, leaving 19 bases between them. This CDR3 has 15 amino acids.

The V gene is TRBV4-1, the J gene TRBJ1-4; no firm D call. Trimming took 4 bases from V and 4 from J, leaving 19 bases between them. This CDR3 comprises 17 residues. Germline V gene sequence: CDR1 MGHRA, CDR2 YSYEKL. Here the CDR3 DNA reads TGCGCCAGCAGCCTAGATCGCGGTGGATGGATTAATGAAAAACTGTTTTTT. Encoded protein: CASSLDRGGWINEKLFF.

This clonotype has a count of ten or more. V and J are TRBV12-3 or TRBV12-4 and TRBJ1-3; D remains ambiguous. The CDR3 contains 16 residues. V was pared by 2 bases and J by 3 bases, with 14 bases between. CDR3 in amino acids: CASSLRVAADGNTIYF. The DNA for the CDR3 is TGTGCCAGCAGTTTAAGGGTGGCAGCTGATGGAAACACCATATATTTT.

V and J are TRBV15 and TRBJ1-2, with D tentatively TRBD1 (6 bases). V was trimmed by 3 bases and J by 5 bases, leaving 13 bases between them. The CDR3 totals 14 residues. Germline loops: CDR1 LNHNV, CDR2 YYDKDF (reference sequence). The CDR3 DNA follows: TGTGCCACCAGCAGGAACAGGGAAGGGTATGGCTACACCTTC. Protein sequence: CATSRNREGYGYTF.

The chain recombines TRBV29-1 with TRBJ1-2; unclear D gene. Germline V gene lookup returns CDR1 SQVTM and CDR2 ANQGSEA. CDR3 length: 14 residues. Trimming shortened V by 6 bases and J by 10 bases, and 24 bases separated the two germline ends. CDR3 in DNA: TGCAGCGTAGAGGAAGGGTCCTTGGGCTCCTCCTACACCTTC. This gives the protein CSVEEGSLGSSYTF.

The rearrangement uses TRBV7-8 and TRBJ2-1, with D possibly being TRBD1 or TRBD2 (5 bases each). Germline loops: CDR1 SGHVS, CDR2 FQNEAQ. The CDR3 loop spans 15 amino acids. V gave up 3 bases and J gave up 9 bases, with 18 bases separating them. The CDR3 protein is CASSFPRDGLSEQFF. CDR3 nucleotides: TGTGCCAGCAGCTTTCCGAGGGACGGACTGAGTGAGCAGTTCTTC.

This rearrangement joins TRBV12-3 or TRBV12-4 to TRBJ2-2; 7 positions match TRBD1. The CDR3 totals 14 residues. V shed 4 bases and J 6 bases; nucleotides not matched to a gene: 5. Here the CDR3 reads CASSSQGKAGELFF. The CDR3 nucleotides are TGTGCCAGCAGTTCACAGGGGAAGGCCGGGGAGCTGTTTTTT.

The chain has TRBV10-3 and TRBJ2-5; the match to TRBD1 covers 8 bases. The CDR3 extends over 15 amino acids. In germline, CDR1 is ENHRY, CDR2 SYGVKD. The trim removed 10 bases at V and 1 base at J, leaving 11 bases unmatched. The CDR3 bases are TGTGCCACCTCGGACAGGGAAGGGTTCCAAGAGACCCAGTACTTC. It yields the protein CATSDREGFQETQYF.

A remark on this clonotype: Given a much more abundant clone one base away, this may be a read error. The chain is built from TRBV6-1 and TRBJ1-1, with 8 bases identical to TRBD1. The CDR3 is 15 amino acids. Germline assignment: CDR1 MNHNS and CDR2 SASEGT. V trimming: 4 bases; J trimming: 3 bases; junction bases outside the gene matches: 7. CDR3 amino acids: CASSARTGKDTEAFF. CDR3 DNA: TGTGCCAGCAGTGCGAGGACAGGGAAGGACACTGAAGCTTTCTTT.

At least ten counts were recorded for this clonotype. This chain links TRBV7-2 with TRBJ2-7; D is unclear. Germline V CDR1 and CDR2: SGHTA, FQGNSA. Trimming left V 5 bases short and J 3 bases short, with 14 bases between. The CDR3 length is 14 residues. The CDR3 DNA follows: TGTGCCAGCAGCGTACAACTTGGCTACTACGAGCAGTACTTC. It specifies CASSVQLGYYEQYF.

Ten or more counts support this clonotype. The rearrangement joins TRBV7-9 to TRBJ1-6; tentatively, D is TRBD1 (6 bases). V was cut by 11 bases and J by 10 bases, with 18 bases left in between. Germline CDR1 is SEHNR and CDR2 is FQNEAQ (reference sequence). The CDR3 has 13 amino acids. CDR3 amino acids: CAWETGTGSPLHF. CDR3 bases: TGTGCCTGGGAAACAGGGACTGGATCACCCCTCCACTTT.

In the case of this clonotype: One junction end disagrees with the germline gene, perhaps due to a read error. The rearrangement links TRBV5-5 to TRBJ1-1; no definite D call. Per the germline V gene, CDR1 is SGHKS and CDR2 is YYEKEE (reference sequence). The CDR3 has 17 residues. The DNA of the CDR3 is TGCGCCAGCAGCCAAGAACCCGTGGCTTTCATGAACACTGAAGCTTTCTTT. Protein sequence: CASSQEPVAFMNTEAFF.

This CDR3 reads CSARGRDDGAPNSPLHF. The CDR3 DNA is TGCAGTGCTAGAGGAAGGGACGACGGAGCGCCGAATTCACCCCTCCACTTT. This rearrangement joins TRBV20-1 to TRBJ1-6; D is perhaps TRBD1 (5 bases). CDR1 DFQATT and CDR2 SNEGSKA come from the germline V gene (reference sequence). Between the trimmed V and J ends, which lost 1 base and 7 bases, there was a span of 20 bases. The CDR3 is made up of 17 amino acids.

The gene calls are TRBV5-1 and TRBJ2-7; no clear D. The tail of the sequence fits TRBJ2-1 better, so the J call may be wrong. Germline loops: CDR1 SGHRS, CDR2 YFSETQ. The CDR3 is 13 amino acids. The CDR3 here is CASSRPPYNEQFF. The DNA for the CDR3 is TGCGCCAGCAGCAGACCTCCCTACAATGAGCAGTTCTTC.

Regarding this clonotype: A clone one base away is much larger, so this may be a read error. The chain joins TRBV7-6 to TRBJ2-7, with unresolved D. The CDR3 is 14 residues long. CDR1 and CDR2 (germline): SGHVS, FNYEAQ. The CDR3 region has the DNA TGTGCCAGCAGCTTAGTCGGGTTATCCTACGGGCAGTACTTC. This encodes CASSLVGLSYGQYF.

The rearrangement links TRBV9 to TRBJ1-5; 11 positions agree with TRBD1. Losses at the gene ends were 3 bases for V and 2 bases for J; bases not matched to a gene: 7. The CDR3 covers 17 residues. Germline values: CDR1 SGDLS, CDR2 YYNGEE. The CDR3 DNA sequence: TGTGCCAGCAGCGGGGGACAGGGGGGCCGAGGCAATCAGCCCCAGCATTTT. Translating gives CASSGGQGGRGNQPQHF.

This chain joins TRBV27 and TRBJ1-5; no clear D. V shed 3 bases and J shed 5 bases, with 8 bases lying between them. CDR3 length: 13 residues. The germline V gene has CDR1 MNHEY and CDR2 SMNVEV (reference sequence). The CDR3, as DNA: TGTGCCAGCAGTTTTTTCATTGATCAGCCCCAGCATTTT. This sequence encodes CASSFFIDQPQHF.

This clonotype was detected only once. This sequence joins TRBV20-1 and TRBJ2-7, with 12 bases fitting TRBD1. Germline V CDR1 and CDR2: DFQATT, SNEGSKA (reference sequence). CDR3 length: 15 amino acids. Trimming removed 3 bases from V and 6 bases from J; junction bases left unmatched: 9. In DNA form, the CDR3 reads TGCAGTGCTAGGTTGCCGGGACAGGGGGCGCGCGAGCAGTACTTC. Protein: CSARLPGQGAREQYF.

The CDR3 here is CASSLAQGAEQYF. The CDR3 DNA follows: TGTGCCAGCAGCTTAGCGCAGGGGGCCGAGCAGTACTTC. The rearrangement links TRBV7-8 to TRBJ2-7; 8 bases align to TRBD1. V lost 0 bases to trimming and J lost 6 bases; unmatched junction nucleotides: 1. The CDR3 is made up of 13 amino acids. Germline-derived CDR1 and CDR2 are SGHVS and FQNEAQ.

This clonotype came up many times. The gene calls are TRBV7-9 and TRBJ2-5, with 11 bases lining up with TRBD1. Germline lookup yields CDR1 SEHNR and CDR2 FQNEAQ (reference sequence). J gave up 2 bases and V 3 bases, and 2 bases lay outside the gene matches. This CDR3 has 15 residues. CDR3 bases: TGTGCCAGCAGCTTCCGGGACAGGGGGCAAGAGACCCAGTACTTC. Protein product: CASSFRDRGQETQYF.

This clonotype was seen at least ten times. The V call is TRBV13, the J call TRBJ2-5; 8 bases line up with TRBD1. The trim removed 5 bases at V and 4 bases at J, leaving 9 bases unmatched. The germline V gene has CDR1 PRHDT and CDR2 FYEKMQ (reference sequence). There are 15 residues in the CDR3. The CDR3: CASSRRQGLRETQYF. In DNA, the CDR3 is TGTGCCAGCAGCCGCAGACAGGGGCTGAGAGAGACCCAGTACTTC.

The CDR3 DNA follows: TGCAGCGTTGGGGTAGGGGCAGTGATGAACACTGAAGCTTTCTTT. This encodes CSVGVGAVMNTEAFF. The chain links TRBV29-1 to TRBJ1-1; perhaps TRBD1 as D (5 bases). With 4 bases removed from V and 0 bases from J, the gap between germline ends came to 15 bases. Germline loops: CDR1 SQVTM, CDR2 ANQGSEA. The CDR3 loop spans 15 amino acids. The full variable domain, its missing parts supplied by reference TRBV29-1 and TRBJ1-1, is SAVISQKPSRDICQRGTSLTIQCQVDSQVTMMFWYRQQPGQSLTLIATANQGSEATYESGFVIDKFPISRPNLTFSTLTVSNMSPEDSSIYLCSVGVGAVMNTEAFFGQGTRLTVV.

V is TRBV29-1 and J is TRBJ2-7; D tentatively reads TRBD1 or TRBD2 (5 bases each). The J call may be wrong; the DNA end is better matched by TRBJ2-1. CDR3 length: 14 amino acids. Germline CDR1 is SQVTM and CDR2 is ANQGSEA. CDR3 DNA sequence: TGCAGCGTTGTTTTTCCTGGGGGCTACAATGAGCAGTTCTTC. Protein sequence: CSVVFPGGYNEQFF.

This clonotype appeared many times. The chain joins TRBV7-2 to TRBJ1-5; TRBD1 aligns across 7 bases. The CDR3 totals 13 residues. V lost 1 base to trimming and J lost 15 bases; unmatched junction nucleotides: 9. In germline, CDR1 is SGHTA, CDR2 FQGNSA. The CDR3 loop is CASSLGTGEAGHF. The CDR3, as DNA: TGTGCCAGCAGCTTAGGGACAGGTGAAGCGGGGCATTTT. Using reference TRBV7-2 and TRBJ1-5 for the parts outside the CDR3, the full variable domain is GAGVSQSPSNKVTEKGKDVELRCDPISGHTALYWYRQSLGQGLEFLIYFQGNSAPDKSGLPSDRFSAERTGGSVSTLTIQRTQQEDSAVYLCASSLGTGEAGHFGDGTRLSIL.

This chain's CDR3 is CSARDWGQETQHF. The CDR3 DNA reads as TGCAGTGCCCGGGACTGGGGACAAGAGACCCAGCATTTT. The rearrangement joins TRBV20-1 to TRBJ1-5; D may be TRBD1 (6 bases). Trimming pared 6 bases from V and 11 bases from J, leaving 20 bases between. Germline values: CDR1 DFQATT, CDR2 SNEGSKA (reference sequence). The CDR3 spans 13 residues.

The J gene is TRBJ2-7, the V gene TRBV4-1; TRBD2 aligns across 8 bases. V shed 2 bases, J shed 2 bases, and the junction held 11 bases outside the gene matches. The germline gives CDR1 MGHRA, CDR2 YSYEKL. This CDR3 has 17 residues. CDR3 region: CASSQPPTGGRTYEQYF. In DNA form, the CDR3 reads TGCGCCAGCAGCCAACCCCCCACGGGGGGGAGGACCTACGAGCAGTACTTC.